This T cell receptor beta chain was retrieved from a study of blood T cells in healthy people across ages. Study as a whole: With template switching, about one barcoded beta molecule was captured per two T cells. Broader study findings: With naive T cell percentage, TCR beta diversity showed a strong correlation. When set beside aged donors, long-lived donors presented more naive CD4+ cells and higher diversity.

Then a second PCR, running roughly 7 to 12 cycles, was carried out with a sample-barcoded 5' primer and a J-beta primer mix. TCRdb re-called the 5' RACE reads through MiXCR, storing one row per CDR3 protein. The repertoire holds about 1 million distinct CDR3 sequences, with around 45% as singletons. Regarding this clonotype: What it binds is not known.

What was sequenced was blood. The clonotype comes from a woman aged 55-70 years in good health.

CDR3 sequence: CASSSGGSGETQYF. In nucleotides, the CDR3 is TGTGCCAGCAGCTCCGGAGGAAGCGGGGAGACCCAGTACTTC. The chain recombines TRBV7-8 with TRBJ2-5; a possible D gene is TRBD2 (6 bases). Germline V gene data show CDR1 as SGHVS and CDR2 as FQNEAQ. This CDR3 spans 14 amino acids. The ends were cut back, 4 bases at V and 5 bases at J, with 14 bases in the middle.